This TCR beta chain was retrieved from a study of blood T cell repertoires in COVID-19. Overall study context: There were acute and convalescent COVID-19 samples, and they came from the United States, Italy and Spain.

This clone was counted a few times. Germline trimming cut 1 base from V and 8 bases from J; bases unmatched to any gene: 0. The CDR3 runs 12 residues. Germline CDR1 and CDR2: SGHNT and YYREEE (reference sequence). Measured with immunoSEQ multiplex PCR; TCRdb has only the in-frame clones, and not every one. The sample consists of 210,000 or so clones, roughly 85% of them appearing once. This sequence originates from a man between 45 and 60 years old with COVID-19, enrolled during active disease. The chain combines TRBV5-4 with TRBJ1-2; 9 bases map to TRBD1. Sequenced sample: peripheral blood. The chain's CDR3 is CASSLTGGGYTF. CDR3 coding DNA: TGTGCCAGCAGCTTGACAGGGGGCGGCTACACCTTC.